This T cell receptor beta chain came from a study of blood T cell repertoires in COVID-19 (TCRdb year 2020). Looking at the study overall: The collaborator samples originated in the United States, Italy and Spain and spanned the acute and convalescent phases of COVID-19. The prospective study material was composed of cDNA or gDNA derived from T cells, B-cell-depleted T cells, or PBMCs. The dataset comprised deeply sampled blood TCRbeta repertoires from subjects exposed to, actively infected with, or recovered from COVID-19. A freely available public database, intended as a resource for researchers studying the immune response to SARS-CoV-2, is where the repertoires were released. The samples were drawn from two sources: the first 160 participants of the ongoing ImmuneRACE study, and 1,000 to 1,500 subjects contributed by 6 global collaborators. Nearly every sample came with metadata listing a de-identified subject ID, COVID-19 status, age in years and sex. Where HLA class I and class II types were available, the types were taken from metadata supplied by the sample provider, not from assay-based typing. Results and caveats for the whole study, not just this receptor: The amount of clinical and demographic metadata varied by source and participant and was provided uncurated.

TCRbeta CDR3 regions were amplified from genomic DNA by means of the immunoSEQ Assay, a bias-controlled multiplex PCR. As for the authors' bioinformatics: Within the assay, amplification of reference gene primers was used to estimate how many nucleated cells each sample contained. To quantify the absolute abundance of each unique TCRbeta CDR3 rearrangement, sequence reads were collapsed and filtered. Productive Simpson clonality was computed per sample as the square root of Simpson's diversity index over productive rearrangements. In TCRdb, the immuneACCESS table is reduced to in-frame sequences with V and J assigned. These tables do not hold every clone; where another copy was compared, an unresolved V gene accounts for under half, and the others remain unexplained. V and J calls and clone size are as listed in that table; D and trimming were resolved from the DNA. For this sample the table gives about 49,000 clones, of which approximately 95% were detected only once. Roughly 1% of the sample belongs to the ten largest clones.

Trimming accounts for 5 bases at V and 2 bases at J, while the number of junction bases matched to no gene is 4. The CDR3 has 15 amino acids, counting the end cysteine and phenylalanine. Solely the CDR3 DNA is kept, with 45 bases framed from the first base. The germline V gene provides CDR1 MRHNA and CDR2 SNTAGT. To note about this clone: Its cognate antigen has yet to be identified. Base qualities are missing; no much larger clone stands one base away.

In Seattle, one collaborating source enrolled patients while the infection was active and tracked those patients longitudinally over the course of disease. The collaborating institutions used their own protocols to collect whole blood in K2EDTA tubes. Collaborator samples were shipped for TCRbeta analysis as frozen whole blood, isolated PBMCs, or DNA extracted from either sample type. This receptor chain uses TRBV6-4 and TRBJ1-4; TRBD1 matches 8 bases in the middle. This clonotype was sampled from a man in his 60s with COVID-19, enrolled during active disease. The sequencing input was peripheral blood. The nucleotide sequence is TGTGCCAGCAGTCCTCGACAGGGGACTAATGAAAAACTGTTTTTT. This gives the protein CASSPRQGTNEKLFF.